This passage covers 31 T cell receptor beta chains from one sample sequenced in a study of cytomegalovirus exposure and HLA in healthy donors. The PCR contained 60 Vbeta and 13 Jbeta primers. Assay: immunoSEQ multiplex PCR; the TCRdb copy retains only in-frame clones and omits some. Of hundreds of thousands of clones listed, roughly 80% were seen once; the top ten hold around 2.8%. Sequences were obtained from PBMCs. All receptors come from a man younger than 40 in good health and CMV-seronegative.

The chain combines TRBV12-5 with TRBJ2-5; tentative D call: TRBD2 (6 bases). Germline V gene sequence: CDR1 LGHNT, CDR2 FRNRAP. Trimming removed 7 bases from V and 9 bases from J, with 18 bases in between. There are 13 residues in the CDR3. The chain's CDR3 is CASALLPREAQYF. The CDR3 bases are TGTGCTAGTGCCCTTCTGCCAAGGGAGGCCCAGTACTTC.

The chain uses TRBV18 and TRBJ1-4; 10 bases agree with TRBD1. Looked up from germline, CDR1 is KGHSH and CDR2 is LQKENI. This CDR3 comprises 17 residues. The V and J ends lost 4 bases and 5 bases, in that order; junction bases with no gene match: 10. In DNA form, the CDR3 reads TGTGCCAGCTCACTACAGAGACCGGGACAGGGGAATGAAAAACTGTTTTTT. This gives the protein CASSLQRPGQGNEKLFF.

The count of this clone is one. The V gene is TRBV19, the J gene TRBJ2-7; 8 bases are shared with TRBD1. The CDR3 sequence is 17 residues long. Trimming at V came to 5 bases and at J to 2 bases, leaving 14 bases not matched to a gene. CDR1 LNHDA and CDR2 SQIVND come from the germline V gene (reference sequence). The CDR3 bases are TGTGCCAGTAGTGGGAGGTCAGGGGGCTCTCCCACCTACGAGCAGTACTTC. Encoded protein: CASSGRSGGSPTYEQYF.

This clone has ten or more counts. The chain recombines TRBV10-3 with TRBJ2-1; 8 bases are a match to TRBD2. Trimming at V came to 4 bases and at J to 8 bases, leaving 7 bases not matched to a gene. Germline V lookup: CDR1 ENHRY, CDR2 SYGVKD. This CDR3 spans 14 amino acids. This CDR3 reads CAISGSGEGYEQFF. The CDR3 nucleotides are TGTGCCATCAGTGGTAGCGGGGAAGGATATGAGCAGTTCTTC.

The rearrangement joins TRBV7-2 to TRBJ1-3; D is undetermined. The CDR3 runs to 14 residues. From germline, CDR1 is SGHTA and CDR2 FQGNSA. Trimming shortened V by 3 bases and J by 2 bases, and 8 bases separated the two germline ends. This chain's CDR3 is CASSLGGTGNTIYF. CDR3 DNA: TGTGCCAGCAGCTTGGGAGGGACTGGAAACACCATATATTTT.

V usage is TRBV2 and J usage is TRBJ2-7; D is perhaps TRBD2 (6 bases). The germline V gene has CDR1 SNHLY and CDR2 FYNNEI. This CDR3 contains 15 residues. V gave up 6 bases and J gave up 4 bases, with 19 bases separating them. The chain's CDR3 is CASRRPGEVMYEQYF. The CDR3 bases are TGTGCCAGCAGGAGGCCCGGGGAGGTCATGTACGAGCAGTACTTC.

This clone has a single count. V is TRBV7-9 and J is TRBJ2-5; 10 bases are shared with TRBD2. The CDR3 consists of 15 residues. V lost 6 bases and J lost 5; bases outside the gene matches: 9. CDR1 is SEHNR, CDR2 FQNEAQ, per germline (reference sequence). CDR3 DNA: TGTGCCAGCAGTCATGAGCGGGGGGGCCGGGAGACCCAGTACTTC. Translated: CASSHERGGRETQYF. The whole variable domain, filled in from reference TRBV7-9 and TRBJ2-5, reads DTGVSQNPRHKITKRGQNVTFRCDPISEHNRLYWYRQTLGQGPEFLTYFQNEAQLEKSRLLSDRFSAERPKGSFSTLEIQRTEQGDSAMYLCASSHERGGRETQYFGPGTRLLVL.

The chain has TRBV7-3 and TRBJ2-1, with TRBD2 matching 9 bases. CDR1 is SGHTA and CDR2 is FQGTGA in the germline V gene. The CDR3 has 15 amino acids. Unmatched junction bases numbered 6, after V lost 2 bases and J lost 7 bases. The CDR3 sequence: CASSLSSGAPNEQFF. The CDR3 DNA reads TGTGCCAGCAGCTTATCTAGCGGGGCTCCGAATGAGCAGTTCTTC.

The genes are TRBV25-1 and TRBJ2-1; 10 bases line up with TRBD2. V lost 4 bases and J lost 2; bases outside the gene matches: 5. The CDR3 has 16 residues. Germline-derived CDR1 and CDR2 are MGHDK and SYGVNS. CDR3 coding DNA: TGTGCCAGCAGTGTTTTAGCGGGGGGCACCTACAATGAGCAGTTCTTC. As protein: CASSVLAGGTYNEQFF.

The chain recombines TRBV15 with TRBJ1-4; 8 bases match TRBD1. The V gene end was trimmed by 0 bases and the J gene end by 6 bases; junction bases not matched to a gene: 3. Germline V gene data show CDR1 as LNHNV and CDR2 as YYDKDF (reference sequence). This CDR3 contains 15 residues. The CDR3 bases are TGTGCCACCAGCAGAGATAGGACAGGGTATGAAAAACTGTTTTTT. Residues: CATSRDRTGYEKLFF.

The chain couples TRBV5-4 to TRBJ1-2; D might be TRBD1 (5 bases). From germline, CDR1 is SGHNT and CDR2 YYREEE (reference sequence). The CDR3 length is 13 residues. The V end lost 4 bases, the J end lost 8 bases, and 15 bases lay between the germline ends. For the CDR3, the DNA is TGTGCCAGCAGCCGGGACTACATTAAAGGCTACACCTTC. It is translated as CASSRDYIKGYTF.

This clone was observed a single time. This chain links TRBV4-1 with TRBJ2-5, with D hard to call. V was trimmed by 1 base and J by 11 bases, leaving 17 bases between them. CDR3 length: 14 amino acids. CDR1 and CDR2 (germline): MGHRA, YSYEKL. CDR3 loop: CASSQAPLAEEQYF. CDR3 DNA sequence: TGCGCCAGCAGCCAAGCCCCCCTCGCGGAAGAGCAGTACTTC.

V and J are TRBV9 and TRBJ2-1; D is possibly TRBD2 (7 bases). CDR3 length: 18 residues. V shed 3 bases and J shed 1 base, with 20 bases lying between them. Germline V gene sequence: CDR1 SGDLS, CDR2 YYNGEE. CDR3 bases: TGTGCCAGCAGCGATGGAGGTGGGGCGGGGGCTTCCTACAATGAGCAGTTCTTC. Translating it yields CASSDGGGAGASYNEQFF.

The chain employs TRBV2 and TRBJ1-2; D possibly corresponds to TRBD1 (6 bases). Germline-derived CDR1 and CDR2 are SNHLY and FYNNEI. Trimming shortened V by 9 bases and J by 8 bases, and 19 bases separated the two germline ends. The length of the CDR3 is 13 residues. CDR3 sequence: CASLPTGRRGYTF. CDR3 coding DNA: TGTGCCAGTCTCCCCACAGGGCGGCGGGGCTACACCTTC.

This clone was seen only once. This chain links TRBV4-3 with TRBJ2-7, with 7 bases identical to TRBD1. Germline CDR1 LGHNA, CDR2 YSLEER. V shed 0 bases, J shed 0 bases, and the junction held 14 bases outside the gene matches. CDR3 length: 19 amino acids. CDR3 loop: CASSQEGRGGAGGSYEQYF. As DNA, the CDR3 is TGCGCCAGCAGCCAAGAGGGACGAGGGGGCGCGGGTGGCTCCTACGAGCAGTACTTC.

This chain links TRBV19 with TRBJ1-4; 7 bases are shared with TRBD1. Trimming at V came to 5 bases and at J to 3 bases, leaving 9 bases not matched to a gene. Germline CDR1 LNHDA, CDR2 SQIVND (reference sequence). The CDR3 is 16 amino acids. The CDR3 DNA follows: TGTGCCAGTAGTCCCAACTCCGGGACAGCTAATGAAAAACTGTTTTTT. It translates to CASSPNSGTANEKLFF.

V is TRBV19 and J is TRBJ2-7; a possible D gene is TRBD2 (5 bases). The germline V gene has CDR1 LNHDA and CDR2 SQIVND (reference sequence). V was clipped by 0 bases and J by 0 bases, with 12 bases between them. The CDR3 has 16 amino acids. The CDR3 spells CASSIDLLEGSYEQYF. For the CDR3, the DNA is TGTGCCAGTAGTATAGATCTTCTCGAGGGCTCCTACGAGCAGTACTTC.

The chain couples TRBV27 to TRBJ1-2, with a weak D call TRBD1 (6 bases). Germline lookup yields CDR1 MNHEY and CDR2 SMNVEV (reference sequence). The CDR3 contains 14 residues. The V end was cut by 3 bases, the J end by 7 bases, with 15 bases between. The CDR3 here is CASSFSQGRSGYTF. The CDR3 nucleotides are TGTGCCAGCAGTTTTTCTCAGGGGCGGTCTGGCTACACCTTC.

V is TRBV7-3 and J is TRBJ2-5, with 8 bases lining up with TRBD2. Germline V gives CDR1 SGHTA, CDR2 FQGTGA. Trimming removed 1 base from V and 1 base from J; junction bases left unmatched: 5. This CDR3 spans 16 amino acids. As DNA, the CDR3 is TGTGCCAGCAGCTTAAACGCGGGGGGCCCCCAAGAGACCCAGTACTTC. Protein sequence: CASSLNAGGPQETQYF.

CDR3 nucleotide sequence: TGTGCCAGCAGCTTGGGGACAGGGGATAAGAGTGAAAAACTGTTTTTT. This codes for CASSLGTGDKSEKLFF. This rearrangement joins TRBV5-8 to TRBJ1-4; 9 bases are a match to TRBD1. This CDR3 is built from 16 residues. The junction had 7 bases not matched to a gene; V was cut back by 0 bases and J by 7 bases. The germline V gene has CDR1 SGHTS and CDR2 YDEGEE.

Remarks on this clone: A junction end diverges from the germline sequence, so it may reflect a read error. The CDR3 bases are TGTGCCAGCAGCTTAATAGGGGCCCGCTCTGGGGCCAGCGTCCTGACTTTC. This sequence encodes CASSLIGARSGASVLTF. This sequence joins TRBV5-6 and TRBJ2-6, with D maybe TRBD1 (5 bases). The CDR3 loop spans 17 amino acids. From germline, CDR1 is SGHDT and CDR2 YYEEEE.

This clone has just one count. The rearrangement joins TRBV9 to TRBJ1-6; TRBD1 might be the D (5 bases). The V end was cut by 7 bases, the J end by 9 bases, with 14 bases between. Germline CDR1 SGDLS, CDR2 YYNGEE. The CDR3 sequence is 13 residues long. In DNA form, the CDR3 reads TGTGCCAGCCAGGACATGGATGGTTCACCCCTCCACTTT. This gives the protein CASQDMDGSPLHF.

There are a few counts of this clone. Here the CDR3 reads CASSQDPGNSNQPQHF. The CDR3 region has the DNA TGCGCCAGCAGCCAAGATCCGGGGAATAGCAATCAGCCCCAGCATTTT. The chain carries TRBV4-1 and TRBJ1-5; unclear D gene. CDR3 length: 16 amino acids. V was shortened by 0 bases and J by 0 bases, with 9 bases between the two germline ends. Germline V gives CDR1 MGHRA, CDR2 YSYEKL.

V usage is TRBV2 and J usage is TRBJ1-5; 12 bases map to TRBD1. This CDR3 region has 14 residues. Trimming cost V 7 bases and J 5 bases; bases outside gene matches: 3. Germline values: CDR1 SNHLY, CDR2 FYNNEI. In DNA form, the CDR3 reads TGTGCCAGCATCCGGGACAGGGGGCATCAGCCCCAGCATTTT. As protein: CASIRDRGHQPQHF.

The CDR3 reads CASSPQNRGLSADTQYF. In nucleotides, the CDR3 is TGTGCCAGCTCACCACAGAACAGGGGGCTCTCGGCAGATACGCAGTATTTT. V gene TRBV18 combines with J gene TRBJ2-3, with 9 bases matching TRBD1. V shed 1 base and J 4 bases; nucleotides not matched to a gene: 9. This CDR3 has 17 amino acids. From germline, CDR1 is KGHSH and CDR2 LQKENI.

The J gene is TRBJ2-7, the V gene TRBV10-3; tentatively, D is TRBD2 (6 bases). Germline CDR1 is ENHRY and CDR2 is SYGVKD. The V gene lost 2 bases and the J gene lost 3 bases, with 14 bases spanning the gap. There are 15 residues in the CDR3. CDR3 in amino acids: CAISEQGRRGYEQYF. CDR3 sequence (DNA): TGTGCCATCAGTGAGCAGGGCAGGCGGGGCTACGAGCAGTACTTC.

This CDR3 is CASSFSFDRASEQFF. CDR3 bases: TGCGCCAGCAGCTTCTCCTTCGACAGGGCCAGTGAGCAGTTCTTC. The chain combines TRBV5-1 with TRBJ2-1; 7 bases fit TRBD1. This CDR3 is 15 amino acids long. V dropped 2 bases and J dropped 9; count of bases not matched to a gene: 11. Germline V gene sequence: CDR1 SGHRS, CDR2 YFSETQ.

The V call is TRBV5-4, the J call TRBJ2-1; 13 positions match TRBD2. CDR3 length: 17 amino acids. Germline V gene sequence: CDR1 SGHNT, CDR2 YYREEE (reference sequence). The ends lost 0 bases at V and 5 bases at J; junction bases unmatched: 5. The CDR3 reads CASSLEPLAGGNNEQFF. CDR3 sequence (DNA): TGTGCCAGCAGCTTGGAACCACTAGCGGGGGGGAACAATGAGCAGTTCTTC.

This chain links TRBV28 with TRBJ1-5, with 10 nucleotides matching TRBD1. V lost 7 bases, J lost 6 bases, and 15 bases stayed unmatched. The germline V gene has CDR1 MDHEN and CDR2 SYDVKM. CDR3 size: 17 residues. The CDR3 DNA follows: TGTGCCAGCAACACCCTGTGGGGACAGGGGTGGGCTCAGCCCCAGCATTTT. Its translation is CASNTLWGQGWAQPQHF.

The CDR3 nucleotides are TGTGCCAGCAGTTTAGCCACCGGGACTGAGAACACCGGGGAGCTGTTTTTT. Its protein is CASSLATGTENTGELFF. The gene calls are TRBV21-1 and TRBJ2-2; the D call in the table, TRBD2, was not verified against the DNA. TRBV21-1 represents a pseudogene. The length of the CDR3 is 17 residues.

This clone was observed a handful of times. The chain employs TRBV27 and TRBJ2-1; TRBD2 might be the D (6 bases). With 8 bases removed from V and 3 bases from J, the gap between germline ends came to 17 bases. The CDR3 is made up of 15 amino acids. Germline CDR1 reads MNHEY; CDR2 reads SMNVEV (reference sequence). CDR3 nucleotides: TGTGCCAGCGCGCGTCCGGGACTCAACTACAATGAGCAGTTCTTC. It specifies CASARPGLNYNEQFF.